This entry features one T cell receptor beta chain sequence. Antigen unknown. The source of the sample is a study of vaccination effects on CD4 cells after COVID-19. Deletions cut 6 bases from V and 3 bases from J, with 11 bases between. The germline CDR1 and CDR2 sequences are MNHEY and SVGAGI. This CDR3 is built from 14 residues. Sequencing was preceded by expansion of antigen-specific CD4+ T cells with viral peptide pools in the ViraFEST assay. Following culture for around 9 days, CD4+ T cells were isolated. All participants had two doses of either the BNT162b2 or mRNA-1273 vaccine. Days 3 and 7 saw half the medium replaced with IL-2 medium. Only in-frame clones appear in the TCRdb table, and some are missing; sequencing was by immunoSEQ multiplex PCR. The sample comprises approximately 74,000 clones, 60% to 80% of which are singletons, and more than 1% rests with the top ten.

The sample here was CD4+ T cells from PBMCs cultured with HCoV-OC43 spike peptides, taken after COVID-19 vaccination. Indicated subset: HCoV-OC43 spike overlapping peptide pool stimulation. The receptor was isolated from a human donor who received a COVID-19 vaccine. The chain couples TRBV6-5 to TRBJ2-2; D assignment may be TRBD1 or TRBD2 (5 bases each). The CDR3 protein is CASRGWGYTGELFF. In DNA form, the CDR3 reads TGTGCCAGCAGGGGGTGGGGGTACACCGGGGAGCTGTTTTTT.